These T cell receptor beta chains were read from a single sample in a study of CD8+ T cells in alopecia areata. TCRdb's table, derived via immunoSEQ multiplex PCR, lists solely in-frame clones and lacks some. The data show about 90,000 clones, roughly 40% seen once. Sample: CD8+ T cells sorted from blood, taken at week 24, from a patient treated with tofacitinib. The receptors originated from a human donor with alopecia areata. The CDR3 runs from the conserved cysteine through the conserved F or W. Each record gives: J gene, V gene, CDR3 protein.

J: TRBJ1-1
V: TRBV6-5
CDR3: CASSYGTNEAFF

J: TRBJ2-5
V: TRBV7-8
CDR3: CASSFPRSGGTQETQYF

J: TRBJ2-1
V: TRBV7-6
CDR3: CASSLEPLGGEQFF

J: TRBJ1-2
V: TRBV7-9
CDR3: CASSPLGYYGYTF

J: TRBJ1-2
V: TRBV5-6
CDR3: CASSLRFGPGRVRAF

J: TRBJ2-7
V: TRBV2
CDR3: CASSEAEGAVYEQYF

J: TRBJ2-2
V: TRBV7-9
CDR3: CASSLGGTGELFF

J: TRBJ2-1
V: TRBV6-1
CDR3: CASKLAGVGNEQFF

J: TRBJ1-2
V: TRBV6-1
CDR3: CASGGAAIGGYTF

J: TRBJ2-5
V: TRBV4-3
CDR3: CASSQGGRETQYF

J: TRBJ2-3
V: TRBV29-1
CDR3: CSADGLAQTRDTQYF

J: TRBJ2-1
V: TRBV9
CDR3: CASSRPFGEQFF

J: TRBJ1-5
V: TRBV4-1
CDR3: CASSQVPDSNQPQHF

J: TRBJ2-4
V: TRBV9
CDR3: CASSEGAELAKNIQYF

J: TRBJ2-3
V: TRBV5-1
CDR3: CASSRRTDTQYF

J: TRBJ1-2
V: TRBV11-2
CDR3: CASSLEAGRTYYGYTF

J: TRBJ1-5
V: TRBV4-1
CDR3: CASSQVPHASQPQHF

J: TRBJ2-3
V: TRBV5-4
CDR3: CASTLRAWGTDTQYF

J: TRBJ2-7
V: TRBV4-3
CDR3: CASSQDRGYEQYF

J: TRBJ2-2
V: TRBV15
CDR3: CATSRGSGSGGELFF

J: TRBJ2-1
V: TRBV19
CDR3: CASGLAGAYNEQFF

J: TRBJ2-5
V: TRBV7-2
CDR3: CASSLVQGTEETQYF

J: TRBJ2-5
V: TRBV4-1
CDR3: CASSQEDVRETQYF

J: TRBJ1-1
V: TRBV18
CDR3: CASSPTDPTEAFF

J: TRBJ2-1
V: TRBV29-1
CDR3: CSGVGPGGEEFSNEQFF

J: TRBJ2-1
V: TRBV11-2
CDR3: CASSLGGGYNEQFF

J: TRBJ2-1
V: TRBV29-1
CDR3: CSAEGQGPYNEQFF

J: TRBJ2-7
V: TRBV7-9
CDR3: CASSPAPFEQYF

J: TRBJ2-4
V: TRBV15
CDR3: CATSREASAGVAKNIQYF

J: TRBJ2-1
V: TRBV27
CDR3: CASSHRVTEQFF

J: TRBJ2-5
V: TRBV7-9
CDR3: CASSLLSESPGKETQYF

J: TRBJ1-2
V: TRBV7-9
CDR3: CASSRGDRNYGYTF

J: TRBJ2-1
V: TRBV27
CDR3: CATIAGQVGHYNEQFF

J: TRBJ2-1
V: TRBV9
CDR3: CASSGTSVIYNEQFF

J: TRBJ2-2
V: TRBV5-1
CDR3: CASSLSGYAGELFF

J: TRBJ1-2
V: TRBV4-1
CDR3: CASSLPGPFYGYTF

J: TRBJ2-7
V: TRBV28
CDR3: CASRAPSGSYEQYF

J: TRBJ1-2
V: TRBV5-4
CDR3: CASSRYQAVGYGYTF

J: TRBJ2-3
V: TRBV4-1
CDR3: CASSLRTSGRWADTQYF

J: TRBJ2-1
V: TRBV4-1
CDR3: CASGMGGGNEQFF

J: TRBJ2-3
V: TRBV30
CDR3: CAWNIGAGGADTQYF

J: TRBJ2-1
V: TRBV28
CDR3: CASTLRGGNEQFF